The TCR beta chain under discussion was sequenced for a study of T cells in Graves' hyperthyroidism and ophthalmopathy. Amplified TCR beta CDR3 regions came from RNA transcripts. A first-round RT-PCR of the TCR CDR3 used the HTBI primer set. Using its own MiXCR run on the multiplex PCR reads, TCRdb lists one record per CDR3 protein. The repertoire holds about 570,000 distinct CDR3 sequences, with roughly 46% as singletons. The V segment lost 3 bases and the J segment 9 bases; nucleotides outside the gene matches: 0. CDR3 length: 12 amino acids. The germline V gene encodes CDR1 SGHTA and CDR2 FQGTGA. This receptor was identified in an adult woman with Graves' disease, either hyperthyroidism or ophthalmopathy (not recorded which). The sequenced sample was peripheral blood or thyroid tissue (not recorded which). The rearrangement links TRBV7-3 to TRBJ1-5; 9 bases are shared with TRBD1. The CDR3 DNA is TGTGCCAGCAGCTTGGGACAGGGGCCCCAGCATTTT. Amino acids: CASSLGQGPQHF.